This TCR beta chain is drawn from a study of shared T cell receptors in the human thymus. V was shortened by 4 bases and J by 7 bases, with 20 bases between the two germline ends. The CDR3 runs to 15 residues. Germline V gene data show CDR1 as SGHRS and CDR2 as YFSETQ. Sequencing was performed with immunoSEQ multiplex PCR; in TCRdb, only in-frame clones are kept and a portion is missing. The table lists approximately 730,000 clones, approximately 85% of them singletons. These same records also appear under a second study, on human thymus T cells. Per that paper: Congenital heart defects were the reason for the corrective surgery that the donors, healthy Finnish infants, were having. Resected material from corrective heart surgery provided the thymus tissue analysed. Biased V and J segment usage appeared in thymus and peripheral blood. Related research described strongly overlapping thymic repertoires in unrelated people.

Material: thymocytes. The receptor's source is a girl under three years old with a congenital heart defect. This chain links TRBV5-1 with TRBJ1-2; a possible D gene is TRBD1 (6 bases). The CDR3 protein is CASSLSGEGSGGYTF. In DNA, the CDR3 is TGCGCCAGCAGCCTATCAGGGGAAGGGTCGGGTGGCTACACCTTC.